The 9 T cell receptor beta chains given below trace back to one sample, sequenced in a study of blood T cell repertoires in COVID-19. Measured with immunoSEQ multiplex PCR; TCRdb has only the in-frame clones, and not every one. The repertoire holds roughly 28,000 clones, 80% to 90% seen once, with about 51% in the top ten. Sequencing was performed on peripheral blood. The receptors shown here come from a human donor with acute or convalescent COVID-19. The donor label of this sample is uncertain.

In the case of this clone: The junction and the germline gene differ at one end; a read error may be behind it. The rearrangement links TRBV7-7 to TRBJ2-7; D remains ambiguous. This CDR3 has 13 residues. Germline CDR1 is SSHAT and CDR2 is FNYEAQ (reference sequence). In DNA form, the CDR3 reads TGTGCTAGCAGCTTATCCCTCTCAGGCGAGCAGTACTTC. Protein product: CASSLSLSGEQYF.

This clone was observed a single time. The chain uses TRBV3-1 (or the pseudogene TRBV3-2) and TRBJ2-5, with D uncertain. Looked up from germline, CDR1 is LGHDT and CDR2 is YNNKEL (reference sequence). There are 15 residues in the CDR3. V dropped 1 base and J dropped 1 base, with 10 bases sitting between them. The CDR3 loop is CASSQGNSPQETQYF. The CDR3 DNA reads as TGTGCCAGCAGCCAAGGTAACAGTCCCCAAGAGACCCAGTACTTC.

The CDR3 reads CASSTSTQGATEAFF. The CDR3 DNA follows: TGTGCCAGCAGCACAAGTACTCAGGGGGCCACTGAAGCTTTCTTT. The V call is TRBV11-2, the J call TRBJ1-1, with TRBD1 matching over 8 bases. Germline lookup yields CDR1 SGHAT and CDR2 FQNNGV. This CDR3 has 15 residues. V lost 5 bases and J lost 4; bases outside the gene matches: 9.

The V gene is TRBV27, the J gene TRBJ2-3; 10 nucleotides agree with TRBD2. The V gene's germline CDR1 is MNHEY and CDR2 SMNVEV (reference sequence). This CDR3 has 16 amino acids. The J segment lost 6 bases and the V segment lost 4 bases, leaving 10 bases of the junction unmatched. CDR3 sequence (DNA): TGTGCCAGCAGTTCCTTACTAGCGGGACCGGTCGATACGCAGTATTTT. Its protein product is CASSSLLAGPVDTQYF.

The CDR3 reads CASSLWGTGVYEQYF. CDR3 DNA: TGTGCCAGCAGCTTGTGGGGGACTGGGGTCTACGAGCAGTACTTC. V usage is TRBV5-5 and J usage is TRBJ2-7, with D possibly matching TRBD2 (6 bases). CDR1 SGHKS and CDR2 YYEKEE come from the germline V gene (reference sequence). The CDR3 spans 15 residues. The V end was cut by 1 base, the J end by 3 bases, with 14 bases between.

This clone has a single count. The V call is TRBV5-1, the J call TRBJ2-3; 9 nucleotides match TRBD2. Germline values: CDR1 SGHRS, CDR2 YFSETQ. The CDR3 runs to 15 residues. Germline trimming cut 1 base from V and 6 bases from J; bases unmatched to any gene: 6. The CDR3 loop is CASSLYLREGDTQYF. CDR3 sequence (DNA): TGCGCCAGCAGCTTGTACTTGCGGGAGGGGGATACGCAGTATTTT.

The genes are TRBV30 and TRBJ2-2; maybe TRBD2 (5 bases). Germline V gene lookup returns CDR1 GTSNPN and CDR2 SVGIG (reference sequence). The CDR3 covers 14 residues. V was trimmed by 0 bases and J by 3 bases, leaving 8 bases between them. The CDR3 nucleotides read TGTGCCTGGAGTGTAGTACTAGACACCGGGGAGCTGTTTTTT. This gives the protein CAWSVVLDTGELFF. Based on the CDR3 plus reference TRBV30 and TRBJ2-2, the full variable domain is SQTIHQWPATLVQPVGSPLSLECTVEGTSNPNLYWYRQAAGRGLQLLFYSVGIGQISSEVPQNLSASRPQDRQFILSSKKLLLSDSGFYLCAWSVVLDTGELFFGEGSRLTVL.

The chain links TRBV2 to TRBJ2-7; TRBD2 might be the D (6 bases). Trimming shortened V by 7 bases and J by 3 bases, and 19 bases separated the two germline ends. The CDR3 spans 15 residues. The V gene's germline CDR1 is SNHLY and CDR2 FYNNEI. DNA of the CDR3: TGTGCCAGCACGTCTTCCCCGGGACTCGGCTACGAGCAGTACTTC. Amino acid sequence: CASTSSPGLGYEQYF.

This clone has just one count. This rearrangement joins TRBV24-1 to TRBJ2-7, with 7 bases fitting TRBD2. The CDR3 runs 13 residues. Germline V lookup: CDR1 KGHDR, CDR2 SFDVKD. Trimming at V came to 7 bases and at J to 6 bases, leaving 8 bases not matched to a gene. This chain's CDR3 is CATSATSFGEQYF. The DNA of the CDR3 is TGTGCCACCAGCGCGACTAGCTTTGGCGAGCAGTACTTC.